This entry concerns a single T cell receptor (beta chain). Clones were read by immunoSEQ multiplex PCR, and TCRdb kept only the in-frame ones, dropping some. Here the sample spans about 310,000 clones, around 86% being singletons. Deletions cut 1 base from V and 4 bases from J, with 13 bases between. The CDR3 totals 15 residues. Germline CDR1 is LGHDT and CDR2 is YNNKEL (reference sequence). The sample is drawn from a study of blood T cell repertoires in COVID-19. Background on the study: Researchers got acute and convalescent COVID-19 samples from the United States, Italy and Spain. T cells, B-cell-depleted T cells, or PBMCs supplied cDNA or gDNA.

The receptor comes from a man between 45 and 60 years old with active or convalescent COVID-19. The sequenced material came from peripheral blood. V and J are TRBV3-1 (or the pseudogene TRBV3-2) and TRBJ1-2; a possible D gene is TRBD1 (5 bases). This CDR3 reads CASSQGLTATYGYTF. DNA for the CDR3: TGTGCCAGCAGCCAAGGGTTGACAGCCACCTATGGCTACACCTTC.